Below, 12 T cell receptor beta chains from the same sample are listed, as sequenced in a study of T-cell reconstitution after alpha-beta-depleted transplantation in children. As it was prepared, the TCRbeta library received unique molecular identifiers. A single record per CDR3 protein comes from TCRdb applying MiXCR to the PCR reads. The table has under 35,000 distinct CDR3 sequences, 18% seen once. Here the sequenced sample was PBMCs, mostly from graft donor cells, taken 60 days after TCRalphabeta/CD19-depleted stem cell transplant. These TCRs come from a male patient under 10 years old who had a stem cell transplant for acute lymphoblastic leukemia, so the T cells may come from the graft donor.

The rearrangement joins TRBV7-9 to TRBJ2-7, with 10 bases that match TRBD2. The CDR3 length is 15 residues. Losses at the gene ends were 5 bases for V and 3 bases for J; bases not matched to a gene: 7. The germline CDR1 and CDR2 sequences are SEHNR and FQNEAQ (reference sequence). CDR3 DNA: TGTGCCAGCAGCCCCGCTAGCGGGGGTGGCTACGAGCAGTACTTC. Amino acid sequence: CASSPASGGGYEQYF.

This clonotype was seen at least ten times. The chain couples TRBV7-9 to TRBJ1-4; tentative D call: TRBD1 (6 bases). The CDR3 contains 15 residues. V lost 1 base to trimming and J lost 3 bases, with 9 bases between them. Per germline, CDR1 SEHNR and CDR2 FQNEAQ (reference sequence). For the CDR3, the DNA is TGTGCCAGCAGCTTAGAGGGGGTGGCTAATGAAAAACTGTTTTTT. It translates to CASSLEGVANEKLFF.

This clonotype has a handful of counts. This chain joins TRBV5-1 and TRBJ2-7; D possibly corresponds to TRBD1 (5 bases). CDR1 is SGHRS, CDR2 YFSETQ, per germline. V lost 3 bases and J 6 bases, leaving 7 bases between the germline ends. The CDR3 sequence is 11 residues long. DNA of the CDR3: TGCGCCAGCAGCTGGGGCCGCGAGCAGTACTTC. It codes for CASSWGREQYF. Supplemented by reference TRBV5-1 and TRBJ2-7, the full variable domain reads KAGVTQTPRYLIKTRGQQVTLSCSPISGHRSVSWYQQTPGQGLQFLFEYFSETQRNKGNFPGRFSGRQFSNSRSEMNVSTLELGDSALYLCASSWGREQYFGPGTRLTVT.

This clonotype has only a few counts. The chain combines TRBV12-3 or TRBV12-4 with TRBJ2-5; TRBD1 matches 9 bases. The CDR3 covers 14 residues. The ends lost 7 bases at V and 4 bases at J; junction bases unmatched: 7. The CDR3 loop reads CASTRDRVGETQYF. In nucleotides, the CDR3 is TGTGCCAGCACTCGGGACAGGGTAGGAGAGACCCAGTACTTC.

This clonotype occurred many times. The chain uses TRBV27 and TRBJ2-1, with D maybe TRBD2 (5 bases). V was pared by 6 bases and J by 2 bases, with 17 bases between. The CDR3 extends over 16 amino acids. The germline V gene encodes CDR1 MNHEY and CDR2 SMNVEV (reference sequence). The CDR3 region is CASSPERRRAYNEQFF. The DNA for the CDR3 is TGTGCCAGCAGCCCCGAGCGGCGGAGAGCCTACAATGAGCAGTTCTTC.

The chain links TRBV5-1 to TRBJ2-7; D possibly corresponds to TRBD1 (6 bases). The CDR3 is made up of 16 amino acids. Germline-derived CDR1 and CDR2 are SGHRS and YFSETQ. V was pared by 4 bases and J by 2 bases, with 19 bases between. For the CDR3, the DNA is TGCGCCAGCAGCGTGACAGGCGCCAATCCTACCTACGAGCAGTACTTC. The encoded protein is CASSVTGANPTYEQYF.

This clonotype was counted ten times or more. V gene TRBV5-1 combines with J gene TRBJ2-1; D gene uncertain. V shed 0 bases and J shed 1 base, with 8 bases lying between them. This CDR3 region has 15 residues. Germline CDR1 and CDR2: SGHRS and YFSETQ. CDR3 in amino acids: CASSLALGSYNEQFF. The CDR3 coding sequence is TGCGCCAGCAGCTTGGCGTTAGGGTCCTACAATGAGCAGTTCTTC.

Only a few counts were recorded for this clonotype. At one end, the junction sequence differs from germline, possibly due to a read error. The J gene is TRBJ2-3, the V gene TRBV7-7, with 7 positions matching TRBD2. The CDR3 spans 16 residues. Germline V gene data show CDR1 as SSHAT and CDR2 as FNYEAQ (reference sequence). The CDR3 DNA reads as TGTGCTAGCAGCCCCGCCGGGCGGGGGAGCACAGATACGCAGTATTTT. Amino acids: CASSPAGRGSTDTQYF.

CDR3 DNA sequence: TGCAGTGCTAGAAACGAAGAGGGATCATTCTATGGCTACACCTTC. Residues: CSARNEEGSFYGYTF. This chain links TRBV20-1 with TRBJ1-2; D remains ambiguous. This CDR3 has 15 residues. Germline lookup yields CDR1 DFQATT and CDR2 SNEGSKA (reference sequence). Trimming took off 2 bases at V and 4 bases at J, with 17 bases between the two ends.

In this sample, this clonotype turned up many times. The rearrangement joins TRBV4-2 to TRBJ2-3; TRBD1 is a possible D gene (6 bases). V lost 1 base to trimming and J lost 0 bases, with 11 bases between them. In germline, CDR1 is LGHNA, CDR2 YNFKEQ. The CDR3 extends over 16 amino acids. The CDR3 DNA is TGTGCCAGCAGCCAAGGGGCCAGGGGAAGCACAGATACGCAGTATTTT. It codes for CASSQGARGSTDTQYF.

This clonotype was observed many times. This chain joins TRBV5-5 and TRBJ2-1; TRBD2 aligns across 11 bases. J gave up 6 bases and V 3 bases, and 8 bases lay outside the gene matches. CDR1 is SGHKS and CDR2 is YYEKEE in the germline V gene (reference sequence). The CDR3 spans 16 residues. CDR3 amino acids: CASSWETSGVVNEQFF. The CDR3 DNA reads as TGTGCCAGCAGCTGGGAGACTAGCGGGGTAGTCAATGAGCAGTTCTTC.

This clonotype was found once. The V gene is TRBV29-1, the J gene TRBJ2-1; the D is unclear. This CDR3 is built from 14 residues. Trimming removed 0 bases from V and 3 bases from J, with 9 bases in between. The germline V gene encodes CDR1 SQVTM and CDR2 ANQGSEA. CDR3 coding DNA: TGCAGCGTTGAAGATCATCAGAGCTACAATGAGCAGTTCTTC. It codes for CSVEDHQSYNEQFF.